Listed below are T cell receptor beta chains from one sample, sequenced in a study of cytomegalovirus exposure and HLA in healthy donors. TCRdb's copy holds only in-frame clones and misses some; the assay was immunoSEQ multiplex PCR. The data show roughly 89,000 clones, over 55% seen once. Source material: PBMCs. Receptor source: a woman aged 50 to 60 in good health and CMV-seropositive. Each CDR3 is given with its conserved first and last residue. A D gene is named only where the DNA matches it firmly. Where a row states a size, it is once, few, many or the class of an expanded clone; other rows omit it.

15	-	TRBV6-5	-	TRBJ1-3	TGTGCCAGCAGTTATCAGGCGAGCTCTGGAAACACCATATATTTT	CASSYQASSGNTIYF
17	-	TRBV14	-	TRBJ2-3	TGTGCCAGCAGCCAAGACCTAGGGGGGGCCTACACAGATACGCAGTATTTT	CASSQDLGGAYTDTQYF
15	-	TRBV5-4	-	TRBJ1-2	TGTGCCAGCAGCCCGGATAAAGGAGTTAACTATGGCTACACCTTC	CASSPDKGVNYGYTF
14	TRBD1	TRBV6-5	few	TRBJ2-3	TGTGCCAGCAAGTGGGACAGTGGCACAGATACGCAGTATTTT	CASKWDSGTDTQYF
15	TRBD1	TRBV11-2	-	TRBJ2-3	TGTGCCAGCAGCCCCGGGACAGGGCGCACAGATACGCAGTATTTT	CASSPGTGRTDTQYF
15	-	TRBV5-1	-	TRBJ2-3	TGCGCCAGCAGCTTGGTCGCGGCTCCCCAAGATACGCAGTATTTT	CASSLVAAPQDTQYF
16	-	TRBV11-2	few	TRBJ1-2	TGTGCCAGCAGCTCTCATGGTCGGTGGAGTAACTATGGCTACACCTTC	CASSSHGRWSNYGYTF
13	-	TRBV5-8	-	TRBJ1-2	TGTGCCAGCAGCTTGTCGTCTAACTATGGCTACACCTTC	CASSLSSNYGYTF
17	TRBD2	TRBV9	-	TRBJ2-5	TGTGCCAGCAGTCCAGCGGCTAGCGGGGGTCCCCAAGAGACCCAGTACTTC	CASSPAASGGPQETQYF
15	TRBD1	TRBV6-5	-	TRBJ1-3	TGTGCCAGCACCCCGGACAGGAACCCTGGAAACACCATATATTTT	CASTPDRNPGNTIYF
16	-	TRBV9	-	TRBJ2-2	TGTGCCAGCAGCGTAGACGCGGGGCCGGTCACCGGGGAGCTGTTTTTT	CASSVDAGPVTGELFF
17	TRBD1	TRBV11-2	once	TRBJ2-1	TGTGCCAGCAGCTTAGAGGGATCTGGCAGGGGGCACAATGAGCAGTTCTTC	CASSLEGSGRGHNEQFF
17	TRBD2	TRBV6-1	-	TRBJ2-1	TGTGCCAGCAGTGTCTCCGGGACTAGCGGGGGGGCAGGTGAGCAGTTCTTC	CASSVSGTSGGAGEQFF
17	TRBD1	TRBV4-2	few	TRBJ2-7	TGTGCCAGCAGCCAAGCCAATGACAGGGGGCTTCGCTACGAGCAGTACTTC	CASSQANDRGLRYEQYF
15	-	TRBV27	-	TRBJ1-1	TGTGCCAGCAGTTTATCGATACCGGGGGAAACTGAAGCTTTCTTT	CASSLSIPGETEAFF
16	TRBD1	TRBV19	-	TRBJ1-4	TGTGCCAGTAGTATTGGGCAGGGGGCAACTAATGAAAAACTGTTTTTT	CASSIGQGATNEKLFF
17	-	TRBV10-2	-	TRBJ2-6	TGCGCCAGCAGTGAGCCAGACAGACTCTCTGGGGCCAACGTCCTGACTTTC	CASSEPDRLSGANVLTF
17	-	TRBV4-3	-	TRBJ2-1	TGCGCCAGCAGCCAAGAGCCCGAGACTTGGAATTACAATGAGCAGTTCTTC	CASSQEPETWNYNEQFF
16	TRBD1	TRBV7-2	-	TRBJ1-6	TGTGCCAGCAGCTTAGACGGGCAGGGGGTCCATTCACCCCTCCACTTT	CASSLDGQGVHSPLHF
14	-	TRBV6-5	-	TRBJ1-1	TGTGCCAGCAGTTACTCGAGACAAAGGGGTTTGGCTTTCTTT	CASSYSRQRGLAFF
15	-	TRBV7-2	-	TRBJ1-2	TGTGCCAGCAGCTTAGCCGGGGGGGCGAGCTATGGCTACACCTTC	CASSLAGGASYGYTF
15	TRBD1	TRBV7-9	-	TRBJ2-7	TGTGCCAGCAGTCCATTCAGGGGACAGAACTACGAGCAGTACTTC	CASSPFRGQNYEQYF
14	-	TRBV5-1	-	TRBJ1-1	TGCGCCAGCAGCGCCACAGGGACGGACACTGAAGCTTTCTTT	CASSATGTDTEAFF
15	TRBD1	TRBV28	-	TRBJ1-1	TGTGCCAGCAGTTTGGACAGGGGATCGTACACTGAAGCTTTCTTT	CASSLDRGSYTEAFF
17	TRBD2	TRBV5-6	few	TRBJ2-1	TGTGCCAGCAGCGAGTCCGGGACTAGCGGGTACTACAATGAGCAGTTCTTC	CASSESGTSGYYNEQFF
13	TRBD1	TRBV30	-	TRBJ1-6	TGTGCCTCACAGGGGGCGGGTAATTCACCCCTCCACTTT	CASQGAGNSPLHF
13	-	TRBV11-2	-	TRBJ1-1	TGTGCCAGCAGCTTAAGACTCAACACTGAAGCTTTCTTT	CASSLRLNTEAFF
14	-	TRBV6-5	-	TRBJ2-7	TGTGCCAGCAGTTACGGCCAGGGGCAGTACGAGCAGTACTTC	CASSYGQGQYEQYF
17	TRBD1	TRBV27	-	TRBJ1-1	TGTGCCAGCAGAGCGACCCGGGACAGTAAGGGCGGGACTGAAGCTTTCTTT	CASRATRDSKGGTEAFF
13	-	TRBV21-1	-	TRBJ1-6	TGTGCCAGCAGCACTCGACAGAATTCACCCCTCCACTTT	CASSTRQNSPLHF